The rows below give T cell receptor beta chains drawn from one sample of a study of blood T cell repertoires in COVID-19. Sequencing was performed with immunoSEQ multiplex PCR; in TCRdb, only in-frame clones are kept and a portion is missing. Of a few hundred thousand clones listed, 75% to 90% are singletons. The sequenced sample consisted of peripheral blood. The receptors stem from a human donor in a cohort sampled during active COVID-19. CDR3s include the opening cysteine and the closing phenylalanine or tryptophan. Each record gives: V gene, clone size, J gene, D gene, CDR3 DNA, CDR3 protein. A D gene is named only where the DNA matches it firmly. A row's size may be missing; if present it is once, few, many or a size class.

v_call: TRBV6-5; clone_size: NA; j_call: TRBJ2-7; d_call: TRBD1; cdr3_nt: TGTGCCAGCAGAGAGACAGGGGGCCTCCACGAGCAGTACTTC; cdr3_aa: CASRETGGLHEQYF
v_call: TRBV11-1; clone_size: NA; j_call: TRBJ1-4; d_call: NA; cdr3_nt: TGTGCCAGCAGCTCCCCGACAGCGACTAATGAAAAACTGTTTTTT; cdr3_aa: CASSSPTATNEKLFF
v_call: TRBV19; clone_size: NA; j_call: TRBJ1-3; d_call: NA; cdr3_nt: TGTGCCAGTAGTATTCGGTTCGAGGCTGGAAACACCATATATTTT; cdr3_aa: CASSIRFEAGNTIYF
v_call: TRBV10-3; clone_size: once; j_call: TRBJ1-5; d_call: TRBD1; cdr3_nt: TGTGCCATCAGCGACAGGGGATCTCGCAATCAGCCCCAGCATTTT; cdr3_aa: CAISDRGSRNQPQHF
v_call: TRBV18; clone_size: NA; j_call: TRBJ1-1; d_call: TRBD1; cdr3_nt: TGTGCCAGCTCACCCTACAGGGGGCGGGACACTGAAGCTTTCTTT; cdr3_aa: CASSPYRGRDTEAFF
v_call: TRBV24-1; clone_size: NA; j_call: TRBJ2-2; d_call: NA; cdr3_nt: TGTGCCACCAGTGTGAGGAATCTTAACACCGGGGAGCTGTTTTTT; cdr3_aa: CATSVRNLNTGELFF
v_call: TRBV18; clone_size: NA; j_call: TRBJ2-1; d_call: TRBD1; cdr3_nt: TGTGCCAGCTCACCACCGGGACAGGGGGGGGATGAGCAGTTCTTC; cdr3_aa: CASSPPGQGGDEQFF
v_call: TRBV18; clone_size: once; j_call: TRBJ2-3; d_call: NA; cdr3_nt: TGTGCCAGCTCTCGCACAGGGAGTTCTAGCACAGATACGCAGTATTTT; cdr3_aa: CASSRTGSSSTDTQYF
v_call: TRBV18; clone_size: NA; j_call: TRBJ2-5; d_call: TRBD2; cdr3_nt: TGTGCCAGCTCCCCGGCGGCTAGCGGGCCTCAGACCCAGTACTTC; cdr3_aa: CASSPAASGPQTQYF
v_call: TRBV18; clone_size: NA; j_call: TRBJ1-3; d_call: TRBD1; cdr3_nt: TGTGCCAGCTCACCCCTAGTCGACAGGGCGGGAAACACCATATATTTT; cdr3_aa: CASSPLVDRAGNTIYF
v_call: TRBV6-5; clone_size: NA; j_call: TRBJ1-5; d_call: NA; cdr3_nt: TGTGCCAGCCGACCAGGAATTAGCAATCAGCCCCAGCATTTT; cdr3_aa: CASRPGISNQPQHF
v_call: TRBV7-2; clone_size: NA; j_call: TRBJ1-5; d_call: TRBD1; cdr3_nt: TGTGCCAGCAGCTTAGGGGGGACAGGCCCTTATAGCAATCAGCCCCAGCATTTT; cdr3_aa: CASSLGGTGPYSNQPQHF
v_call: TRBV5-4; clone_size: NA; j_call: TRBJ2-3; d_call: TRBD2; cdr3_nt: TGTGCCAGCAGTCCGAGCGGGAGGAGCACAGATACGCAGTATTTT; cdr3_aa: CASSPSGRSTDTQYF
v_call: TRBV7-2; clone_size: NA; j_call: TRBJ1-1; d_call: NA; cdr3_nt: TGTGCCAGCAGCTTAGTGGCCCGGGGCACTGAAGCTTTCTTT; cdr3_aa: CASSLVARGTEAFF
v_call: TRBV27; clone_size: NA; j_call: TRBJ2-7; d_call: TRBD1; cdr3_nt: TGTGCCAGCAGTGGGCGGACAGGGAACGCCTACGAGCAGTACTTC; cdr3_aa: CASSGRTGNAYEQYF
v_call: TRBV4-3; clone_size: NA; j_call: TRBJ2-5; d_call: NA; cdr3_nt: TGCGCCAGCAGCCAAGAGTTAGAAGAGACCCAGTACTTC; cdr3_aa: CASSQELEETQYF
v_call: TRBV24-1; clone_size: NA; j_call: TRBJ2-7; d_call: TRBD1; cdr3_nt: TGTGCCACCAGTGACTCGGGACAGAACCTCTACGAGCAGTACTTC; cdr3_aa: CATSDSGQNLYEQYF
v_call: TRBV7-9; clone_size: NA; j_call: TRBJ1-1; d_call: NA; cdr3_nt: TGTGCCAGCAGCTTAGATCGGGTGAACACTGAAGCTTTCTTT; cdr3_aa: CASSLDRVNTEAFF
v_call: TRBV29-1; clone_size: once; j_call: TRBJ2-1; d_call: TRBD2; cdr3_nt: TGCAGCGTTGAGAGCGGGAGGGCCAATGAGCAGTTCTTC; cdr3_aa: CSVESGRANEQFF
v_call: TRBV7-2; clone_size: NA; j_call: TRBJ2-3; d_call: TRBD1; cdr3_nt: TGTGCCAGCAGCGCAAACAGGGGGACAGATACGCAGTATTTT; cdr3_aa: CASSANRGTDTQYF
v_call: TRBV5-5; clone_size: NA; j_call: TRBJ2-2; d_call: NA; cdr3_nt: TGTGCCAGCAGCTTGTGGCCACGTGGGGAGCTGTTTTTT; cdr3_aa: CASSLWPRGELFF
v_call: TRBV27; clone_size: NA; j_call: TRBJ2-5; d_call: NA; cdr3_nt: TGTGCCAGCAGTTTCCGACTGGCCCCCAAGACCCAGTACTTC; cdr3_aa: CASSFRLAPKTQYF
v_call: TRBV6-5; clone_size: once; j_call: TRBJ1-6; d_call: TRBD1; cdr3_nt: TGTGCCAGCAGTAACCGGGACAGGGGATCACCCCTCCACTTT; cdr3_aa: CASSNRDRGSPLHF
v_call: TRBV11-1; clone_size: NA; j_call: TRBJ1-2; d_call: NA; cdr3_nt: TGTGCCAGCAGCTTAGCCCCCGACTATGGCTACACCTTC; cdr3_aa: CASSLAPDYGYTF
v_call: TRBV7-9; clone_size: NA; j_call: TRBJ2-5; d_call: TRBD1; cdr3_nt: TGTGCCAGCAGCTTAAGACAGGGGGCACCTACGAAGAGAGGGGCCCAGTACTTC; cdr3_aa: CASSLRQGAPTKRGAQYF
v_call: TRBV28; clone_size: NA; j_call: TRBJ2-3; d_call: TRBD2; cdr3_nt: TGTGCCAGCAGGGCGCGGCGGACTAGCGGGAGGGCCGGGTCAGATACGCAGTATTTT; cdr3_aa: CASRARRTSGRAGSDTQYF
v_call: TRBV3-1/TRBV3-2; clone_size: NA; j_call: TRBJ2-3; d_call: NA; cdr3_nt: TGTGCCAGCAGCCAAGGGGTGAGGGACACAGATACGCAGTATTTT; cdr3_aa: CASSQGVRDTDTQYF
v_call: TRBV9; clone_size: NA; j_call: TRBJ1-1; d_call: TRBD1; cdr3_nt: TGTGCCAGCAGCGGACCGACAGGGGGTACAAACACTGAAGCTTTCTTT; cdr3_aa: CASSGPTGGTNTEAFF
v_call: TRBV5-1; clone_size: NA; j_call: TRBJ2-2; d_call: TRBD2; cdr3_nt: TGCGCCAGCAGCCCGGGACTAGCAGCAGTCGCCGGGGAGCTGTTTTTT; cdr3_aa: CASSPGLAAVAGELFF
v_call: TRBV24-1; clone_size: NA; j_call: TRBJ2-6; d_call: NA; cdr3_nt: TGTGCCACCAGTGATAGGGGCAGCTCTGGGGCCAACGTCCTGACTTTC; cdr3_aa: CATSDRGSSGANVLTF
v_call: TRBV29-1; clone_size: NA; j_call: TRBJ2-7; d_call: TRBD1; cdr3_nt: TGCAGCGTTGAAGACGACCAGGGGGCCTACGAGCAGTACTTC; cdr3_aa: CSVEDDQGAYEQYF
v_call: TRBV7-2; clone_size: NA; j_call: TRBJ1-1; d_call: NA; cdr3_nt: TGTGCCAGTAAACTGGGGGGGAACACTGAAGCTTTCTTT; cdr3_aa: CASKLGGNTEAFF
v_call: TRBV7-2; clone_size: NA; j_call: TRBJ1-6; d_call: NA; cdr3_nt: TGTGCCAGCAGCCCCGGACTGAATTCACCCCTCCACTTT; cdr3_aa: CASSPGLNSPLHF
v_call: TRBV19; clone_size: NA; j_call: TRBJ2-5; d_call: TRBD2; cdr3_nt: TGTGCCAGTAGTTCATCGTCCGGGGGGCAAGAGACCCAGTACTTC; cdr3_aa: CASSSSSGGQETQYF
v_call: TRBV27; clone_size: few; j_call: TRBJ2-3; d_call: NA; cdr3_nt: TGTGCCAGCAGTTGGCGGGACTTCACAGATACGCAGTATTTT; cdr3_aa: CASSWRDFTDTQYF
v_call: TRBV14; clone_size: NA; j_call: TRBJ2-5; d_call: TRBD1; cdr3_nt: TGTGCCAGCAGCCAGGACAGGGGGGTGAGAGAGACCCAGTACTTC; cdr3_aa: CASSQDRGVRETQYF
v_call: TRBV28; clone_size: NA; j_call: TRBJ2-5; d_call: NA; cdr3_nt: TGTGCCAGCAGTTCCCCCAGAGAGATGACTCAAGAGACCCAGTACTTC; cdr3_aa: CASSSPREMTQETQYF
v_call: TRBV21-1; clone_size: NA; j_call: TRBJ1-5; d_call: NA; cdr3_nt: TGTGCCAGCAGCAACCGGGACAGCTCCAATCAGCCCCAGCATTTT; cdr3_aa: CASSNRDSSNQPQHF
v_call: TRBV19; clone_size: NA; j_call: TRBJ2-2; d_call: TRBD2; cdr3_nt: TGTGCCAGTAGTCTCCGTAGCGGGAGGTTGTCCGGGGAGCTGTTTTTT; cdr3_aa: CASSLRSGRLSGELFF
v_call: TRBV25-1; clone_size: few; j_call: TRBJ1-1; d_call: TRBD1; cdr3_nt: TGTGCCAGCTTTTCGGACAGGGTTTTAAAAGCTTTCTTT; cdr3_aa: CASFSDRVLKAFF
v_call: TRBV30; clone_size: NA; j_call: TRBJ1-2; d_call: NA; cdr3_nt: TGTGCCTGGAGCCCGCGGGGGGGAGGCTACACCTTC; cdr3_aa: CAWSPRGGGYTF
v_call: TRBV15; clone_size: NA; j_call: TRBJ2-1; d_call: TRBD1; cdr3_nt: TGTGCCACCAGCAGAGATCTCGACAGGGGAAATGAGCAGTTCTTC; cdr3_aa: CATSRDLDRGNEQFF
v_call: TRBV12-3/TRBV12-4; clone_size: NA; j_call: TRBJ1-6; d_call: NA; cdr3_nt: TGTGCCAGCAAGGCGGAGTTAAGGTCACCCCTCCACTTT; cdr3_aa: CASKAELRSPLHF
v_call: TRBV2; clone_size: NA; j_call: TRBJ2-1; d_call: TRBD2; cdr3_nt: TGTGCCAGCAGCTCACAAAGACTAGCGGGAGGAGGCAATGAGCAGTTCTTC; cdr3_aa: CASSSQRLAGGGNEQFF